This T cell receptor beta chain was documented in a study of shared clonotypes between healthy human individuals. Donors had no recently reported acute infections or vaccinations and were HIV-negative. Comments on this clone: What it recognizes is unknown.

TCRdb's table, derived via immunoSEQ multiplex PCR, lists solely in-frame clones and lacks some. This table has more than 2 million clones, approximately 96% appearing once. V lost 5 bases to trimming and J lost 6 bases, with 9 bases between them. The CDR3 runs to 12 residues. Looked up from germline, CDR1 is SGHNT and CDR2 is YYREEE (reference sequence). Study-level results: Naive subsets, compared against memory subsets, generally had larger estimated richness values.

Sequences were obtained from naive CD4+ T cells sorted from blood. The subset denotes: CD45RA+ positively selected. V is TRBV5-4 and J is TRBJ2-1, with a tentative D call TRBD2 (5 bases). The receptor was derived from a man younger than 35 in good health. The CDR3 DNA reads TGTGCCAGCAGGGCGGGTAGCAATGAGCAGTTCTTC. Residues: CASRAGSNEQFF.